Included here is one TCR beta chain sequence, with context. No antigen is known for it. The V and J ends lost 4 bases and 1 base respectively, with 13 bases between them. This CDR3 has 15 amino acids. MiXCR, applied by TCRdb to the 5' RACE reads, yields one record per CDR3 protein. The top ten hold around 26% of the sample, which has more than 80,000 distinct CDR3 sequences, 9.5% to 15% seen once. The entry originates in a study of T-cell memory formation after mild COVID-19. Findings and caveats of the study: A second wave expanding day 15 to 37 was CD4+-biased; contracting clones were balanced.

The chain couples TRBV12-3 or TRBV12-4 to TRBJ2-5; D is perhaps TRBD2 (7 bases). The sequenced sample was PBMCs or a T cell subset sorted from them (not recorded which). The sequence was obtained from an adult woman who had mild COVID-19 (a few samples of this study predate the infection). Cell type and time point are not known. The CDR3 here is CASSSGGGLQETQYF. CDR3 coding DNA: TGTGCCAGCAGTTCGGGCGGGGGCCTCCAAGAGACCCAGTACTTC.